Below are 32 T cell receptor beta chains sequenced from a single sample in a study of control samples from healthy donors and cancer patients. Assay: immunoSEQ multiplex PCR; the TCRdb copy retains only in-frame clones and omits some. Among about 2,000 clones listed, approximately 78% were seen once. Sequencing was carried out using formalin-fixed, paraffin-embedded tissue. Receptors were obtained from a female donor with lung cancer.

The J gene is TRBJ2-1, the V gene TRBV29-1, with 8 bases lining up with TRBD1. This CDR3 region has 11 residues. Germline V gives CDR1 SQVTM, CDR2 ANQGSEA. J was trimmed by 9 bases and V by 5 bases; bases with no gene match: 3. The CDR3 reads CSVQGAVEQFF. The CDR3 nucleotides are TGCAGCGTTCAGGGGGCGGTTGAGCAGTTCTTC.

This chain links TRBV4-3 with TRBJ2-3; D may be TRBD2 (6 bases). The CDR3 consists of 16 residues. CDR1 is LGHNA and CDR2 is YSLEER in the germline V gene. Trimming took 4 bases from V and 2 from J, leaving 16 bases between them. The CDR3 loop reads CASSRSDGGSTDTQYF. CDR3 bases: TGCGCCAGCAGCCGCTCTGATGGGGGGTCCACAGATACGCAGTATTTT.

This rearrangement joins TRBV27 to TRBJ2-2; D call uncertain. V was shortened by 0 bases and J by 7 bases, with 9 bases between the two germline ends. CDR1 is MNHEY, CDR2 SMNVEV, per germline (reference sequence). The length of the CDR3 is 14 residues. CDR3 coding DNA: TGTGCCAGCAGTTTATCGTGGAGAATCGGGGAGCTGTTTTTT. Translated, it gives CASSLSWRIGELFF.

V gene TRBV5-5 combines with J gene TRBJ1-2; D call uncertain. V was shortened by 0 bases and J by 4 bases, with 4 bases between the two germline ends. This CDR3 spans 12 amino acids. Germline CDR1 SGHKS, CDR2 YYEKEE (reference sequence). This CDR3 reads CASSLGSYGYTF. The CDR3 coding sequence is TGTGCCAGCAGCTTGGGGAGCTATGGCTACACCTTC. The full variable domain, completed using reference TRBV5-5 and TRBJ1-2, is DAGVTQSPTHLIKTRGQQVTLRCSPISGHKSVSWYQQVLGQGPQFIFQYYEKEERGRGNFPDRFSARQFPNYSSELNVNALLLGDSALYLCASSLGSYGYTFGSGTRLTVV.

This clone was observed a handful of times. V gene TRBV2 combines with J gene TRBJ2-7; D possibly corresponds to TRBD1 (5 bases). This CDR3 contains 12 residues. Between the trimmed V and J ends, which lost 11 bases and 0 bases, there was a span of 11 bases. Germline assignment: CDR1 SNHLY and CDR2 FYNNEI. This CDR3 reads CASRQTSYEQYF. CDR3 DNA: TGTGCCTCAAGACAGACCTCCTACGAGCAGTACTTC.

This clone was detected a few times. The chain joins TRBV18 to TRBJ1-5; 9 positions agree with TRBD1. This CDR3 contains 15 residues. CDR1 is KGHSH, CDR2 LQKENI, per germline. Losses at the gene ends were 5 bases for V and 5 bases for J; bases not matched to a gene: 7. The DNA for the CDR3 is TGTGCCAGCTCAGGGACAGGGACGAGAGATCAGCCCCAGCATTTT. It translates to CASSGTGTRDQPQHF.

This rearrangement joins TRBV19 to TRBJ1-2; 7 bases align to TRBD1. Trimming cost V 7 bases and J 3 bases; bases outside gene matches: 14. The CDR3 covers 16 residues. The V gene's germline CDR1 is LNHDA and CDR2 SQIVND (reference sequence). Here the CDR3 DNA reads TGTGCCAGTACCCCACACAGCCGGGACAGCTACTATGGCTACACCTTC. This codes for CASTPHSRDSYYGYTF. Full variable domain (missing parts from reference TRBV19 and TRBJ1-2): DGGITQSPKYLFRKEGQNVTLSCEQNLNHDAMYWYRQDPGQGLRLIYYSQIVNDFQKGDIAEGYSVSREKKESFPLTVTSAQKNPTAFYLCASTPHSRDSYYGYTFGSGTRLTVV.

Remarks on this clone: The conserved phenylalanine or tryptophan normally closing the CDR3 is absent here, so this likely arose from a read error. This chain links TRBV6-5 with TRBJ2-2, with unresolved D. The germline V gene has CDR1 MNHEY and CDR2 SVGAGI. The V end lost 7 bases, the J end lost 2 bases, and 8 bases lay between the germline ends. The length of the CDR3 is 13 residues. The chain's CDR3 is CASKPPNTGELFS. The CDR3 DNA sequence: TGTGCCAGCAAACCCCCCAACACCGGGGAGCTGTTTTCT.

The chain combines TRBV28 with TRBJ1-1; 7 bases align to TRBD1. Losses at the gene ends were 8 bases for V and 5 bases for J; bases not matched to a gene: 11. CDR1 is MDHEN and CDR2 is SYDVKM in the germline V gene. This CDR3 is built from 14 residues. The CDR3 protein is CASRDSLLGTEAFF. CDR3 in DNA: TGTGCCAGCCGGGACAGCCTTCTGGGAACTGAAGCTTTCTTT.

The chain joins TRBV28 to TRBJ1-2; TRBD1 is a possible D gene (5 bases). V lost 6 bases and J 8 bases, leaving 19 bases between the germline ends. Germline-derived CDR1 and CDR2 are MDHEN and SYDVKM. The CDR3 spans 14 residues. Here the CDR3 reads CASSPAGGLRGYTF. The CDR3, as DNA: TGTGCCAGCAGCCCGGCGGGGGGACTACGCGGCTACACCTTC.

This clone was observed a few times. This chain uses TRBV6-5 with TRBJ1-1; D is possibly TRBD1 (5 bases). CDR3 length: 13 amino acids. The ends were cut back, 7 bases at V and 8 bases at J, with 17 bases in the middle. The germline gives CDR1 MNHEY, CDR2 SVGAGI. The CDR3 region is CASTQRQGEEAFF. Here the CDR3 DNA reads TGTGCCAGCACCCAACGGCAGGGAGAAGAAGCTTTCTTT.

The genes are TRBV6-1 and TRBJ1-2; 7 bases are shared with TRBD1. The CDR3 consists of 13 residues. Per the germline V gene, CDR1 is MNHNS and CDR2 is SASEGT. V lost 1 base to trimming and J lost 6 bases; unmatched junction nucleotides: 2. The CDR3 sequence is CASSEGQGDGYTF. In DNA form, the CDR3 reads TGTGCCAGCAGTGAAGGGCAGGGGGATGGCTACACCTTC.

The chain joins TRBV19 to TRBJ2-3; D gene ambiguous. Germline V CDR1 and CDR2: LNHDA, SQIVND (reference sequence). The CDR3 is 14 amino acids. Trimming took 5 bases from V and 7 from J, leaving 16 bases between them. CDR3 residues: CASSSDPASHTQYF. The CDR3 DNA follows: TGTGCCAGTAGTTCAGACCCTGCTAGTCATACGCAGTATTTT.

The chain joins TRBV6-5 to TRBJ1-6, with a weak D call TRBD1 (5 bases). Germline V gene data show CDR1 as MNHEY and CDR2 as SVGAGI. Trimming shortened V by 0 bases and J by 5 bases, and 11 bases separated the two germline ends. This CDR3 contains 16 residues. The CDR3 nucleotides are TGTGCCAGCAGTTACTCGAGGGCGGGGGATAATTCACCCCTCCACTTT. Its protein product is CASSYSRAGDNSPLHF.

By share of the sample, this clone is large (0.1 to 1%). The chain has TRBV6-5 and TRBJ2-7; weak D call: TRBD2 (5 bases). The CDR3 has 13 residues. Germline V lookup: CDR1 MNHEY, CDR2 SVGAGI. With 4 bases removed from V and 2 bases from J, the gap between germline ends came to 9 bases. The DNA for the CDR3 is TGTGCCAGCAGTTTCGGGGAAACCTACGAGCAGTACTTC. This sequence encodes CASSFGETYEQYF.

This clone came up a few times. This sequence joins TRBV19 and TRBJ2-6; D remains ambiguous. Germline CDR1 is LNHDA and CDR2 is SQIVND (reference sequence). The V end was cut by 4 bases, the J end by 0 bases, with 7 bases between. The CDR3 spans 15 residues. The CDR3 spells CASSSTDSGANVLTF. Here the CDR3 DNA reads TGTGCCAGTAGTAGCACGGACTCTGGGGCCAACGTCCTGACTTTC. The full variable domain, completed using reference TRBV19 and TRBJ2-6, is DGGITQSPKYLFRKEGQNVTLSCEQNLNHDAMYWYRQDPGQGLRLIYYSQIVNDFQKGDIAEGYSVSREKKESFPLTVTSAQKNPTAFYLCASSSTDSGANVLTFGAGSRLTVL.

The rearrangement links TRBV28 to TRBJ1-2; no clear D gene. The CDR3 runs 12 residues. Germline CDR1 reads MDHEN; CDR2 reads SYDVKM. Deletions cut 4 bases from V and 5 bases from J, with 8 bases between. The chain's CDR3 is CASSYVGYGYTF. DNA for the CDR3: TGTGCCAGCAGTTACGTGGGATATGGCTACACCTTC.

V gene TRBV11-3 combines with J gene TRBJ2-2, with 8 nucleotides matching TRBD1. V dropped 8 bases and J dropped 6; count of bases not matched to a gene: 5. The CDR3 is 13 amino acids. Germline V gene data show CDR1 as SGHNT and CDR2 as YENEEA. DNA of the CDR3: TGTGCCAGCCGGGCGACAGGGGCCGGGGAGCTGTTTTTT. Protein: CASRATGAGELFF.

The chain uses TRBV6-4 and TRBJ2-1, with D maybe TRBD2 (6 bases). Germline assignment: CDR1 MRHNA and CDR2 SNTAGT. CDR3 length: 12 amino acids. V was shortened by 8 bases and J by 1 base, with 6 bases between the two germline ends. CDR3 in DNA: TGTGCCAGCCGGGAGTCCTACAATGAGCAGTTCTTC. Its translation: CASRESYNEQFF.

The chain has TRBV7-2 and TRBJ1-4; a weak D match, TRBD1 (6 bases). Trimming left V 0 bases short and J 8 bases short, with 13 bases between. Germline CDR1 is SGHTA and CDR2 is FQGNSA. This CDR3 comprises 15 residues. The CDR3 bases are TGTGCCAGCAGCTTAGCGCTAGGGGGTCGGGAAAAACTGTTTTTT. Protein sequence: CASSLALGGREKLFF.

The chain uses TRBV2 and TRBJ2-3, with D perhaps TRBD2 (6 bases). Trimming stripped 8 bases from V and 0 bases from J, with 15 bases between. The germline V gene has CDR1 SNHLY and CDR2 FYNNEI. The CDR3 runs to 15 residues. Here the CDR3 DNA reads TGTGCCAGCGGAGGGCCAACCCTTAGCACAGATACGCAGTATTTT. This translates into CASGGPTLSTDTQYF.

V usage is TRBV19 and J usage is TRBJ2-7; weak D call: TRBD1 (7 bases). The germline V gene encodes CDR1 LNHDA and CDR2 SQIVND (reference sequence). Trimming took 4 bases from V and 0 from J, leaving 13 bases between them. The CDR3 spans 15 residues. The CDR3 sequence: CASSSGTASSYEQYF. The CDR3 region has the DNA TGTGCCAGTAGTAGCGGGACAGCCAGCTCCTACGAGCAGTACTTC.

This clone was seen a handful of times. The chain recombines TRBV3-1 (or the pseudogene TRBV3-2) with TRBJ1-6; D uncertain. Trimming removed 0 bases from V and 7 bases from J, with 7 bases in between. The length of the CDR3 is 14 residues. CDR1 LGHDT and CDR2 YNNKEL come from the germline V gene (reference sequence). The CDR3 sequence: CASSQEYGNSPLHF. CDR3 nucleotide sequence: TGTGCCAGCAGCCAAGAATACGGCAATTCACCCCTCCACTTT.

This clone was seen just once. This chain joins TRBV9 and TRBJ1-2, with TRBD1 as a possible D gene (6 bases). The V gene lost 3 bases and the J gene lost 3 bases, with 9 bases spanning the gap. CDR1 is SGDLS, CDR2 YYNGEE, per germline. The CDR3 is 13 residues long. Here the CDR3 reads CASSGSGDYGYTF. The CDR3 coding sequence is TGTGCCAGCAGCGGGTCAGGGGACTATGGCTACACCTTC.

The chain links TRBV7-2 to TRBJ2-3; no firm D call. The CDR3 runs to 16 residues. V lost 4 bases and J 2 bases, leaving 16 bases between the germline ends. Per the germline V gene, CDR1 is SGHTA and CDR2 is FQGNSA. This CDR3 reads CASSSSIARNTDTQYF. CDR3 in DNA: TGTGCCAGCAGCTCTTCGATAGCACGCAACACAGATACGCAGTATTTT.

A few counts support this clone. The V and J genes are TRBV27 and TRBJ2-1; maybe TRBD2 (6 bases). Germline V gene data show CDR1 as MNHEY and CDR2 as SMNVEV (reference sequence). The CDR3 has 13 residues. V lost 4 bases and J lost 6, with 10 bases in between. The CDR3 here is CASSWDSTNEQFF. The CDR3 coding sequence is TGTGCCAGCAGTTGGGACTCCACCAATGAGCAGTTCTTC.

The chain has TRBV6-2 or TRBV6-3 and TRBJ2-7; 13 bases match TRBD2. V trimming: 6 bases; J trimming: 2 bases; junction bases outside the gene matches: 7. The CDR3 runs 16 residues. Germline lookup yields CDR1 MNHEY and CDR2 SVGEGT. CDR3 nucleotide sequence: TGTGCCAGCAGCTTACCGGGACTAGCGGGACCCTACGAGCAGTACTTC. Its protein is CASSLPGLAGPYEQYF.

The chain couples TRBV11-2 to TRBJ2-7; 9 bases match TRBD2. The CDR3 sequence is 15 residues long. V dropped 5 bases and J dropped 1; count of bases not matched to a gene: 6. Germline loops: CDR1 SGHAT, CDR2 FQNNGV. The chain's CDR3 is CASSQGTSRSYEQYF. In DNA form, the CDR3 reads TGTGCCAGCAGCCAGGGGACTAGCAGATCCTACGAGCAGTACTTC.

The chain combines TRBV7-2 with TRBJ2-1; 13 bases map to TRBD2. CDR1 and CDR2 (germline): SGHTA, FQGNSA. The CDR3 has 15 residues. V shed 5 bases and J 9 bases; nucleotides not matched to a gene: 7. The CDR3 here is CASSNTGTSGIEQFF. The CDR3 DNA follows: TGTGCCAGCAGCAATACCGGGACTAGCGGGATTGAGCAGTTCTTC.

V and J are TRBV6-1 and TRBJ1-5; D is unresolved. The germline gives CDR1 MNHNS, CDR2 SASEGT. V gave up 4 bases and J gave up 7 bases, with 8 bases separating them. CDR3 length: 12 residues. This CDR3 is CASSGAQQPQHF. CDR3 nucleotide sequence: TGTGCCAGCAGTGGAGCCCAGCAGCCCCAGCATTTT.

The V gene is TRBV7-2, the J gene TRBJ1-5, with D maybe TRBD1 (6 bases). The CDR3 is 13 amino acids. Germline assignment: CDR1 SGHTA and CDR2 FQGNSA. V shed 5 bases and J shed 7 bases, with 12 bases lying between them. The CDR3 is CASSVGARQPQHF. The CDR3 DNA is TGTGCCAGCAGCGTGGGGGCTAGGCAGCCCCAGCATTTT.

The V call is TRBV15, the J call TRBJ1-1; D gene uncertain. The CDR3 sequence is 15 residues long. The V gene lost 3 bases and the J gene lost 0 bases, with 11 bases spanning the gap. CDR1 is LNHNV and CDR2 is YYDKDF in the germline V gene (reference sequence). Here the CDR3 reads CATSRDFGLNTEAFF. CDR3 sequence (DNA): TGTGCCACCAGCAGGGACTTTGGTTTGAACACTGAAGCTTTCTTT.